This TCR beta chain was identified in a study of CD8 T cells in acute hepatitis C reinfection. The repertoire was sequenced with immunoSEQ multiplex PCR; TCRdb's copy has only in-frame clones and lacks some. The table includes around 36,000 clones, 75% to 90% detected once. Study findings and constraints: Preferential TRBV04 and TRBV06 usage appeared in all groups and was not explained by the naive pool.

Time point denoted: naive CD8 control sorted from an acute-time-point sample. The V gene lost 5 bases and the J gene lost 5 bases, with 21 bases spanning the gap. Germline V lookup: CDR1 MNHEY, CDR2 SMNVEV (reference sequence). CDR3 length: 16 residues. This clone was found once. The antigen is undetermined. The sequence was collected from a woman between 18 and 29 years old who spontaneously cleared hepatitis C infection. Sequencing was performed on naive CD8+ T cells from PBMCs. The chain couples TRBV27 to TRBJ2-5, with D perhaps matching TRBD2 (6 bases). This CDR3 reads CASSPLTSYRMETQYF. The CDR3 region has the DNA TGTGCCAGCAGTCCGCTTACTAGCTACCGTATGGAGACCCAGTACTTC.